This TCR beta chain was recorded in a study of CD8+ T cells in alopecia areata. General study findings and limits: Possibly because of HLA-related factors, TCR sharing was less clear across patients than in mice.

Alopecia areata patients provided lesional scalp punch biopsies and peripheral blood, both collected for the study. Sorting of CD4+ and CD8+ T cells was performed on PBMCs. About this clone itself: The antigen is unknown.

RNA was isolated and reverse transcribed to cDNA, the sequencing template. Repertoires were generated with immunoSEQ multiplex PCR, while TCRdb's copy carries only in-frame clones and drops some. The sample has 69,000 or so clones; approximately 58% are singletons. Germline lookup yields CDR1 MNHEY and CDR2 SMNVEV (reference sequence). The germline V and J ends were trimmed by 3 bases and 8 bases, with 13 bases remaining between them. The CDR3 is 13 amino acids. This receptor was taken from a human donor with alopecia areata. The genes are TRBV27 and TRBJ1-1; perhaps TRBD1 as D (5 bases). Specimen: CD8+ T cells sorted from blood, collected at week 0. The CDR3 is CASSFGTPKEAFF. CDR3 coding DNA: TGTGCCAGCAGTTTCGGGACTCCGAAGGAAGCTTTCTTT.